This TCR beta chain was captured by sequencing in a study of blood T cells in healthy people across ages. Only a few counts were recorded for this clonotype. Between the trimmed V and J ends, which lost 1 base and 7 bases, there was a span of 14 bases. Germline V gene data show CDR1 as SGHAT and CDR2 as FQDESV (reference sequence). The CDR3 is 14 residues long. It was with a sample-barcoded 5' primer and a J-beta primer mix that a second PCR of about 7 to 12 cycles was run. With 12 random nucleotides, a template-switch adaptor tagged each individual cDNA molecule. TCRdb re-derived calls from the 5' RACE reads in MiXCR, one entry per CDR3 protein. The table has about 1,600,000 distinct CDR3 sequences, roughly 40% seen once.

Sequenced material: blood. The chain is built from TRBV11-1 and TRBJ2-7, with TRBD2 as a possible D gene (5 bases). This clonotype originated in a woman aged 18-29 years in good health. In DNA, the CDR3 is TGTGCCAGCAGCTTAGAGCGGCAATACAATGAGCAGTACTTC. Its protein is CASSLERQYNEQYF. Supplemented by reference TRBV11-1 and TRBJ2-7, the full variable domain reads EAEVAQSPRYKITEKSQAVAFWCDPISGHATLYWYRQILGQGPELLVQFQDESVVDDSQLPKDRFSAERLKGVDSTLKIQPAELGDSAMYLCASSLERQYNEQYFGPGTRLTVT.